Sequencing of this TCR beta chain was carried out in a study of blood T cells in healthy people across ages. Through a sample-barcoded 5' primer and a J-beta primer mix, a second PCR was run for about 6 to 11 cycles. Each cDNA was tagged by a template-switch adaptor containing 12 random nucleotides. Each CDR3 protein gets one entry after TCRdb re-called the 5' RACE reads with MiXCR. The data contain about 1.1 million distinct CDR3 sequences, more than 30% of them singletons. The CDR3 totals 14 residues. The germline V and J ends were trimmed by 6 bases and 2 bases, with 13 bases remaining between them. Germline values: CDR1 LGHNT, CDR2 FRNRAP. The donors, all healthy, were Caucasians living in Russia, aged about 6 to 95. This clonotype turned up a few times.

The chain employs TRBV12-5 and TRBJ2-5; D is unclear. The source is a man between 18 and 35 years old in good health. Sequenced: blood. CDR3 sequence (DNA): TGTGCTAGTGGACCTCATGAAGGACAAGAGACCCAGTACTTC. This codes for CASGPHEGQETQYF.